This T cell receptor (beta chain) was identified during a study of CD8+ T cells in alopecia areata. This clone has only a few counts. Germline values: CDR1 SGHRS, CDR2 YFSETQ. The CDR3 is made up of 17 amino acids. With V trimmed by 0 bases and J by 4 bases, 11 bases remained unmatched. RNA extraction was followed by reverse transcription into cDNA, which acted as the sequencing template. Data came from immunoSEQ multiplex PCR; TCRdb stores just in-frame clones and leaves some out. The sample lists 65,000 to 75,000 clones, about half occurring once. The chain couples TRBV5-1 to TRBJ2-3; 7 bases align to TRBD2. This clonotype was obtained from a human donor with alopecia areata. This sample comprised CD8+ T cells sorted from blood, obtained at week 0. The CDR3: CASSLAGLREIADTQYF. CDR3 bases: TGCGCCAGCAGCTTGGCGGGTTTGCGGGAGATAGCAGATACGCAGTATTTT.